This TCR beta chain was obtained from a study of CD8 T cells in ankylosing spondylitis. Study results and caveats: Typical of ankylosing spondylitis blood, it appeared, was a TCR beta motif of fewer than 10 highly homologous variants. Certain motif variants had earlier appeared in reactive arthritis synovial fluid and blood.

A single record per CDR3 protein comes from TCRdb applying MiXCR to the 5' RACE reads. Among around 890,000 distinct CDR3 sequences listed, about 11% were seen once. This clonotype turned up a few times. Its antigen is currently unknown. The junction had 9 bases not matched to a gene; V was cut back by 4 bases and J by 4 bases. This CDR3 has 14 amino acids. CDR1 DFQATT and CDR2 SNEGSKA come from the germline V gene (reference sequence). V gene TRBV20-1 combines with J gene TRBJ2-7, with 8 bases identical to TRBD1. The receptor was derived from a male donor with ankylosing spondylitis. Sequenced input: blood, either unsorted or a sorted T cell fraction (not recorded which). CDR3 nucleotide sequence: TGCAGTGCTAATGACAGGGGAAGGTCTTACGAGCAGTACTTC. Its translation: CSANDRGRSYEQYF.